The present T cell receptor beta chain was sequenced within a study of response to subunit inactivated influenza vaccine. In the case of this clonotype: Its antigen is unidentified.

This CDR3 is built from 13 residues. Trimming shortened V by 0 bases and J by 4 bases, and 6 bases separated the two germline ends. From germline, CDR1 is ENHRY and CDR2 SYGVKD. TCRdb independently ran MiXCR on the RT-PCR reads; one entry per CDR3 protein. The sample yields some 500,000 distinct CDR3 sequences, roughly 13% seen once. Study conclusions and caveats: A suggestion made by the authors is that each seasonal influenza vaccination recruits few new T cells.

This chain links TRBV10-3 with TRBJ1-1; D is unresolved. This TCR was sampled from a man aged 45-65 years who received an inactivated influenza vaccine. This material consisted of PBMCs from blood, taken more than 35 days after vaccination. Written as DNA, the CDR3 is TGTGCCATCAGTGAGTCCGTGAGCACTGAAGCTTTCTTT. Translating gives CAISESVSTEAFF.